The 23 T cell receptor beta chains below come from one sample, sequenced in a study of CD8 T cells in ankylosing spondylitis. One entry per CDR3 protein, called by TCRdb with MiXCR from the 5' RACE reads. The data show around 130,000 distinct CDR3 sequences, with about 6.4% seen just once and over 9% held by the top ten. Source material: blood, either unsorted or a sorted T cell fraction (not recorded which). The source of these receptors is a male donor with ankylosing spondylitis or in good health (not recorded which).

This clonotype was found many times. V usage is TRBV5-6 and J usage is TRBJ2-3; D remains ambiguous. Trimming cost V 4 bases and J 2 bases, with 2 bases left between them. CDR1 and CDR2 (germline): SGHDT, YYEEEE. CDR3 length: 11 residues. The CDR3 nucleotides are TGTGCCAGCAGCAACACAGATACGCAGTATTTT. It encodes CASSNTDTQYF.

This clonotype was observed at least ten times. The V and J genes are TRBV20-1 and TRBJ1-6; D may be TRBD1 (5 bases). Germline values: CDR1 DFQATT, CDR2 SNEGSKA (reference sequence). The CDR3 covers 15 residues. Trimming took off 1 base at V and 4 bases at J, with 11 bases between the two ends. The CDR3 protein is CSARVRDGYNSPLHF. As DNA, the CDR3 is TGCAGTGCTAGAGTGCGGGACGGGTATAATTCACCCCTCCACTTT.

This clonotype appeared many times. The chain combines TRBV10-3 with TRBJ2-7, with 10 nucleotides matching TRBD2. With V trimmed by 8 bases and J by 2 bases, 15 bases remained unmatched. The CDR3 contains 17 residues. Germline V gives CDR1 ENHRY, CDR2 SYGVKD. In DNA form, the CDR3 reads TGTGCCATCGGGCCTAGCGGGGGAGAAATCATCACCTACGAGCAGTACTTC. Encoded protein: CAIGPSGGEIITYEQYF.

This clonotype was seen repeatedly, ten times or more. This chain uses TRBV12-3 or TRBV12-4 with TRBJ2-5, with D perhaps TRBD1 (6 bases). Trimming took 3 bases from V and 5 from J, leaving 13 bases between them. This CDR3 is 14 amino acids long. The CDR3 DNA follows: TGTGCCAGCAGTTTGCAGGGGTCTTCGGAGACCCAGTACTTC. As protein: CASSLQGSSETQYF.

This clonotype was recorded a few times. The CDR3 loop is CASSYSTVNNYGYTF. CDR3 DNA: TGTGCCAGCAGTTACTCGACAGTCAATAACTATGGCTACACCTTC. The chain employs TRBV6-5 and TRBJ1-2; maybe TRBD1 (5 bases). V lost 0 bases and J 1 base, leaving 9 bases between the germline ends. The CDR3 length is 15 residues. CDR1 MNHEY and CDR2 SVGAGI come from the germline V gene.

This clonotype was seen at least ten times. The V call is TRBV9, the J call TRBJ2-2, with D uncertain. V was trimmed by 1 base and J by 4 bases, leaving 2 bases between them. This CDR3 has 12 residues. Germline V CDR1 and CDR2: SGDLS, YYNGEE. The DNA of the CDR3 is TGTGCCAGCAGCGTAAGCACCGGGGAGCTGTTTTTT. As protein: CASSVSTGELFF.

The chain employs TRBV2 and TRBJ1-5; 12 bases map to TRBD1. The CDR3 consists of 15 residues. CDR1 is SNHLY, CDR2 FYNNEI, per germline. V lost 7 bases and J lost 6; bases outside the gene matches: 7. CDR3 protein: CASTKGQGARQPQHF. The CDR3 DNA follows: TGTGCCAGCACAAAGGGACAGGGGGCACGTCAGCCCCAGCATTTT.

This clonotype showed up many times. CDR3 sequence reads: CASRTGSNQPQHF. The CDR3, as DNA: TGTGCCAGCAGGACAGGGAGCAATCAGCCCCAGCATTTT. The V call is TRBV12-3 or TRBV12-4, the J call TRBJ1-5, with 7 nucleotides matching TRBD1. The CDR3 spans 13 residues. Trimming removed 6 bases from V and 1 base from J; junction bases left unmatched: 0.

This clonotype was detected ten times or more. V and J are TRBV5-5 and TRBJ1-1; a possible D gene is TRBD1 (6 bases). The CDR3 length is 13 residues. Germline CDR1 SGHKS, CDR2 YYEKEE (reference sequence). Deletions cut 0 bases from V and 4 bases from J, with 7 bases between. Here the CDR3 DNA reads TGTGCCAGCAGCTTGGGGGACATCACTGAAGCTTTCTTT. This translates into CASSLGDITEAFF.

Many counts were recorded for this clonotype. The chain combines TRBV29-1 with TRBJ2-1; 7 positions match TRBD1. This CDR3 has 13 amino acids. Per germline, CDR1 SQVTM and CDR2 ANQGSEA. With 3 bases clipped from V and 2 bases from J, the junction kept 1 base outside the gene matches. The CDR3 protein is CSVDRGTYNEQFF. The CDR3 DNA follows: TGCAGCGTTGACAGGGGGACCTACAATGAGCAGTTCTTC.

In this sample, this clonotype turned up many times. This sequence joins TRBV28 and TRBJ2-7; TRBD1 aligns across 7 bases. The CDR3 length is 13 residues. In germline, CDR1 is MDHEN, CDR2 SYDVKM. J gave up 0 bases and V 6 bases, and 2 bases lay outside the gene matches. CDR3 region: CASRTGHSYEQYF. DNA of the CDR3: TGTGCCAGCAGGACAGGGCACTCCTACGAGCAGTACTTC.

Ten or more counts support this clonotype. V and J are TRBV14 and TRBJ1-5; the D is unclear. Germline lookup yields CDR1 SGHDN and CDR2 FVKESK. V shed 0 bases and J shed 6 bases, with 15 bases lying between them. The CDR3 consists of 16 residues. The CDR3 sequence is CASSQEWTSLSQPQHF. In DNA form, the CDR3 reads TGTGCCAGCAGCCAAGAGTGGACGTCGTTAAGTCAGCCCCAGCATTTT.

This clonotype was seen ten or more times. V is TRBV20-1 and J is TRBJ2-3; 11 positions match TRBD2. The V segment lost 4 bases and the J segment 1 base; nucleotides outside the gene matches: 4. The germline V gene has CDR1 DFQATT and CDR2 SNEGSKA (reference sequence). The CDR3 contains 15 residues. The CDR3 coding sequence is TGCAGTGCTAAAGTAGCGGGAGGGGGCACAGATACGCAGTATTTT. Its protein is CSAKVAGGGTDTQYF.

Ten or more counts support this clonotype. This sequence joins TRBV7-2 and TRBJ2-5; no clear D gene. This CDR3 has 16 residues. Deletions cut 0 bases from V and 2 bases from J, with 13 bases between. Germline CDR1 and CDR2: SGHTA and FQGNSA. CDR3 loop: CASSLAHRISQETQYF. CDR3 nucleotide sequence: TGTGCCAGCAGCTTAGCTCATAGAATATCGCAAGAGACCCAGTACTTC.

The table lists this clonotype with many counts. The J gene is TRBJ1-2, the V gene TRBV12-3 or TRBV12-4, with a tentative D call TRBD1 (6 bases). The CDR3 is made up of 13 amino acids. V lost 6 bases to trimming and J lost 8 bases, with 16 bases between them. In DNA form, the CDR3 reads TGTGCCAGCAGCGTGCCTGGGGGGGGCGGCTACACCTTC. Its protein product is CASSVPGGGGYTF.

The chain couples TRBV11-2 to TRBJ2-7, with 7 bases aligning to TRBD1. Trimming removed 5 bases from V and 4 bases from J; junction bases left unmatched: 8. Germline values: CDR1 SGHAT, CDR2 FQNNGV. The CDR3 contains 14 residues. CDR3 residues: CASSATGPYYEQYF. DNA of the CDR3: TGTGCCAGCAGCGCGACAGGGCCCTATTACGAGCAGTACTTC.

In this sample, this clonotype turned up many times. This rearrangement joins TRBV5-1 to TRBJ2-3; D could derive from TRBD1 or TRBD2 (5 bases each). The V end was cut by 9 bases, the J end by 5 bases, with 19 bases between. Germline lookup yields CDR1 SGHRS and CDR2 YFSETQ. The CDR3 has 14 amino acids. For the CDR3, the DNA is TGCGCCACCTCGGCAGGCGAGGGGCAAGATACGCAGTATTTT. Residues: CATSAGEGQDTQYF. Combining the CDR3 with reference TRBV5-1 and TRBJ2-3 gives the whole variable domain KAGVTQTPRYLIKTRGQQVTLSCSPISGHRSVSWYQQTPGQGLQFLFEYFSETQRNKGNFPGRFSGRQFSNSRSEMNVSTLELGDSALYLCATSAGEGQDTQYFGPGTRLTVL.

Ten or more counts support this clonotype. The CDR3 here is CASRKGTGYYEQYF. The CDR3 nucleotides read TGTGCCAGCAGGAAAGGGACAGGATACTACGAGCAGTACTTC. V gene TRBV7-8 combines with J gene TRBJ2-7, with 8 bases fitting TRBD1. Germline lookup yields CDR1 SGHVS and CDR2 FQNEAQ. J lost 3 bases, V lost 6 bases, and 7 bases had no gene match. This CDR3 is 14 amino acids long.

This clonotype showed up many times. V gene TRBV7-2 combines with J gene TRBJ2-5; D gene unclear. The CDR3 loop spans 14 amino acids. Germline-derived CDR1 and CDR2 are SGHTA and FQGNSA. V was trimmed by 2 bases and J by 4 bases, leaving 11 bases between them. CDR3 protein: CASSLLSRGETQYF. The CDR3 nucleotides read TGTGCCAGCAGCTTATTAAGTAGAGGAGAGACCCAGTACTTC. The variable domain in full, completed from reference TRBV7-2 and TRBJ2-5, reads GAGVSQSPSNKVTEKGKDVELRCDPISGHTALYWYRQSLGQGLEFLIYFQGNSAPDKSGLPSDRFSAERTGGSVSTLTIQRTQQEDSAVYLCASSLLSRGETQYFGPGTRLLVL.

In this sample, this clonotype turned up a few times. The rearrangement links TRBV18 to TRBJ2-3, with 9 bases identical to TRBD2. Germline V CDR1 and CDR2: KGHSH, LQKENI. CDR3 size: 15 residues. Trimming cost V 3 bases and J 6 bases; bases outside gene matches: 7. The CDR3 sequence is CASSPPLAGSDTQYF. CDR3 sequence (DNA): TGTGCCAGCTCACCTCCCCTAGCGGGAAGTGATACGCAGTATTTT.

This clonotype was counted ten times or more. The rearrangement links TRBV29-1 to TRBJ1-1; the match to TRBD1 covers 7 bases. There are 14 residues in the CDR3. V dropped 6 bases and J dropped 1; count of bases not matched to a gene: 8. CDR1 is SQVTM and CDR2 is ANQGSEA in the germline V gene. DNA for the CDR3: TGCAGCGTGGACGGTGGGACAGAGAACACTGAAGCTTTCTTT. It is translated as CSVDGGTENTEAFF.

Ten or more counts support this clonotype. J is TRBJ1-1 and V is TRBV7-3, with D possibly being TRBD1 (6 bases). V was cut by 6 bases and J by 0 bases, with 14 bases left in between. Per the germline V gene, CDR1 is SGHTA and CDR2 is FQGTGA. There are 15 residues in the CDR3. The CDR3 loop is CASSSNQGMNTEAFF. The CDR3 nucleotides read TGTGCCAGCAGTTCCAACCAGGGGATGAACACTGAAGCTTTCTTT.

This chain uses TRBV3-1 with TRBJ1-2, with 7 bases lining up with TRBD1. V lost 11 bases, J lost 2 bases, and 26 bases stayed unmatched. The CDR3 extends over 19 amino acids. Looked up from germline, CDR1 is LGHDT and CDR2 is YNNKEL (reference sequence). The CDR3 spells CACTQDLYEGAGKNYGYTF. The CDR3 nucleotides read TGTGCCTGCACCCAAGATCTTTATGAGGGGGCAGGGAAGAACTATGGCTACACCTTC.